This TCR beta chain was documented in a study of T cells in Graves' hyperthyroidism and ophthalmopathy. The overall study: Blood from the periphery was taken at initial diagnosis, before any treatment.

Researchers took RNA transcripts and amplified the TCR beta CDR3 regions from them. A set of HTBI primers served as the primers for a first-round RT-PCR of the TCR CDR3. TCRdb reprocessed the multiplex PCR reads via MiXCR and lists one record per CDR3 protein. Altogether about 360,000 distinct CDR3 sequences are present, roughly 14% being singletons, with the ten largest covering 25% to 35%. This blood was taken when hyperthyroidism was first diagnosed, before any ophthalmopathy symptoms existed. Study-wide results and caveats: The authors' 13 V-J model separated ophthalmopathy from stable hyperthyroidism.

A few counts support this clonotype. Its matching antigen is unknown. V lost 3 bases, J lost 6 bases, and 5 bases stayed unmatched. Germline V gene sequence: CDR1 LNHNV, CDR2 YYDKDF (reference sequence). The CDR3 contains 14 residues. The receptor was isolated from a woman in her late teens or twenties with Graves' hyperthyroidism that later progressed to Graves' ophthalmopathy. The gene calls are TRBV15 and TRBJ1-2; 9 bases map to TRBD1. Sample: blood. The CDR3 loop is CATSSYTGGDGYTF. The CDR3, as DNA: TGTGCCACCAGCAGCTATACAGGGGGCGATGGCTACACCTTC.